These T cell receptor beta chains were read from a single sample in a study. TCRdb re-analysed the 5' RACE reads in MiXCR, keeping a single row per CDR3 protein. The sample shows 55,000 or so distinct CDR3 sequences, less than 25% of them seen only once. The specimen sequenced was tumor-infiltrating Tregs sorted from the breast tumor. The receptors were sampled from a female donor with breast cancer. The CDR3 runs from the conserved cysteine through the conserved F or W. Fields, in order: V gene, D gene, clone size, J gene, CDR3 DNA, CDR3 protein. A D gene is named only where the DNA matches it firmly. Rows may omit the clone size; those that give it use once, few, many or a size class.

>TRBV5-1|TRBD1|many|TRBJ1-1
TGCGCCAGCAGCGGGGGGCCAACAGGGGGCCGGAGGAACACTGAAGCTTTCTTT
CASSGGPTGGRRNTEAFF
>TRBV3-1|TRBD2|many|TRBJ2-1
TGTGCCAGCAGCCATACCCAGCGGGAGTGGGAGGAGCAGTTCTTC
CASSHTQREWEEQFF
>TRBV5-1|NA|few|TRBJ1-4
TGCGCCAGCAGCTTAAACGTCATGGGAAGAGGCGATGAAAAACTGTTTTTT
CASSLNVMGRGDEKLFF
>TRBV11-2|NA|few|TRBJ1-5
TGTGCCAGCAGCTTCGGTCAGCCCGTTAGCAATCAGCCCCAGCATTTT
CASSFGQPVSNQPQHF
>TRBV6-5|TRBD1|NA|TRBJ1-2
TGTGCCTACAGTTCGAAACAGGGGGGACCGAAGGGCTACACCTTC
CAYSSKQGGPKGYTF
>TRBV7-9|TRBD2|NA|TRBJ2-7
TGTGCCAGCAACCAGACTAGCGGGGGAGACGAGCAGTACTTC
CASNQTSGGDEQYF
>TRBV5-1|TRBD2|many|TRBJ2-1
TGCGCCAGCAGTATAAGGGAGGGAAAAGATGAGCAGTTCTTC
CASSIREGKDEQFF
>TRBV5-8|NA|NA|TRBJ1-3
TGTGCCAGCAGCTCTAACAGATTCTCTGGAAACACCATATATTTT
CASSSNRFSGNTIYF
>TRBV10-3|NA|NA|TRBJ1-1
TGTGCCATCCAGGGTTGGGGCACTGAAGCTTTCTTT
CAIQGWGTEAFF
>TRBV7-2|NA|NA|TRBJ1-5
TGTGCCAGCAACTCGGGTAGGGATCAGCCCCAGCATTTT
CASNSGRDQPQHF
>TRBV7-6|NA|many|TRBJ1-3
TGTGCCAGCAGCCCCGTTTCGACTTCTGGAAACACCATATATTTT
CASSPVSTSGNTIYF
>TRBV29-1|NA|NA|TRBJ1-3
TGCAGCGTTCGAGGGTTCGACTCTGGAAACATCATATATTTT
CSVRGFDSGNIIYF
>TRBV10-3|NA|many|TRBJ2-1
TGTGCCATCAGTGAGGGCTACAATGAGCAGTTCTTC
CAISEGYNEQFF
>TRBV5-1|TRBD1|medium-sized|TRBJ1-1
TGCGCCAGCAGCAATCAGACAGGGCGGACTGAAGCTTTCTTT
CASSNQTGRTEAFF
>TRBV4-2|TRBD2|few|TRBJ2-3
TGTGCCAGCAGCCAAGATCGGAGCGGGGCCACCTCTAGCACAGATACGCAGTATTTT
CASSQDRSGATSSTDTQYF
>TRBV27|TRBD2|many|TRBJ2-7
TGTGCCAGCAGTCAACCGGGACTAGCCGTCAACGAGCAGTACTTC
CASSQPGLAVNEQYF
>TRBV20-1|TRBD2|NA|TRBJ2-7
TGCAGTGCTAGAGTTCCTGGCGGGAGTCGGTACGAGCAGTACTTC
CSARVPGGSRYEQYF
>TRBV4-1|NA|few|TRBJ1-4
TGCGCCAGCAGCCAAGGAATCTCCACTAATGAAAAACTGTTTTTT
CASSQGISTNEKLFF
>TRBV7-9|TRBD2|few|TRBJ2-3
TGTGCCAGCAGCGGCAAATTAGCGGGAGTAGGAGATACGCAGTATTTT
CASSGKLAGVGDTQYF
>TRBV28|NA|NA|TRBJ2-1
TGTGCCAGCAGTCCATCTAGCGTTTCCTACAATGAGCAGTTCTTC
CASSPSSVSYNEQFF
>TRBV5-1|NA|few|TRBJ2-3
TGCGCCAGCAGCTCGGCTCAGGAAGTAGATACGCAGTATTTT
CASSSAQEVDTQYF
>TRBV7-3|TRBD2|few|TRBJ2-3
TGTGCCAGCAGCCCCTTAGCGGGAATAGAGGCAGATACGCAGTATTTT
CASSPLAGIEADTQYF
>TRBV6-2/TRBV6-3|NA|few|TRBJ1-1
TGTGCCAGCACGCCTACAGGGATCACTGAAGCTTTCTTT
CASTPTGITEAFF
>TRBV4-2|NA|NA|TRBJ1-1
TGTGCCAGCAGCCAAGAAATAGGGGTGAACACTGAAGCTTTCTTT
CASSQEIGVNTEAFF
>TRBV6-5|NA|NA|TRBJ1-6
TGTGCCAGCAGTTACGGGGAATTTAATTCACCCCTCCACTTT
CASSYGEFNSPLHF
>TRBV12-3/TRBV12-4|NA|many|TRBJ1-6
TGTGCCAGCAGTCAAACACAGAGCATCCACTTT
CASSQTQSIHF
>TRBV29-1|TRBD1|NA|TRBJ2-3
TGCAGCGTTGAAGACCGCACAGGGGGCACAGATACGCAGTATTTT
CSVEDRTGGTDTQYF
>TRBV20-1|TRBD1|many|TRBJ1-6
TGCAGTGCTACCCTAGGACAGGAATATTCACCCCTCCACTTT
CSATLGQEYSPLHF
>TRBV6-6|TRBD1|NA|TRBJ1-1
TGTGCCAGCAGTACCTTCTCACAGGGGGCTAATGAAGCTTTCTTT
CASSTFSQGANEAFF
>TRBV15|NA|few|TRBJ1-5
TGTGCCACCAGGATTGGGACCGCAAATCAGCCCCAGCATTTT
CATRIGTANQPQHF
>TRBV5-6|TRBD1|NA|TRBJ2-7
TGTGCCAGCAGCCGGGACAGGGACGAGCAGTACTTC
CASSRDRDEQYF
>TRBV11-2|TRBD2|NA|TRBJ2-7
TGTGCCAGCTCTGGAGGCGGGAGGCACGCACACGAGCAGTACTTC
CASSGGGRHAHEQYF
>TRBV13|TRBD1|NA|TRBJ2-5
TGTGCCAGCAGCCCCAGACAGGGAGAGACCCAGTACTTC
CASSPRQGETQYF
>TRBV24-1|TRBD2|NA|TRBJ2-1
TGTGCCACCAGTGACCGACGGACTAGCGGGAGGTTCTACAATGAGCAGTTCTTC
CATSDRRTSGRFYNEQFF
>TRBV7-6|NA|NA|TRBJ1-1
TGTGCCAGCAGCCGCAGAGAGAACACTGAAGCTTTCTTT
CASSRRENTEAFF
>TRBV15|TRBD1|NA|TRBJ2-3
TGTGCCACCAGCAGGTTGGGACAGTCCTACACAGATACGCAGTATTTT
CATSRLGQSYTDTQYF
>TRBV5-6|NA|few|TRBJ1-1
TGTGCCAGCAGCTTTGGCAGGGGCACTGAAGCTTTCTTT
CASSFGRGTEAFF
>TRBV7-2|TRBD2|few|TRBJ2-3
TGTGCCAGCAGCTCGCGGGAGGCGGAAGATACGCAGTATTTT
CASSSREAEDTQYF
>TRBV20-1|NA|many|TRBJ1-5
TGCAGTGCTGGAGGGGGAACTTTATATAGCAATCAGCCCCAGCATTTT
CSAGGGTLYSNQPQHF
>TRBV4-1|TRBD1|many|TRBJ2-3
TGCGCCAGCAGCCAACAAGACCTACGGACAGGGGGCATAGTAGATACGCAGTATTTT
CASSQQDLRTGGIVDTQYF
>TRBV12-3/TRBV12-4|NA|many|TRBJ1-2
TGTGCCAGCAGCCCACGAGGCGGCTATGGCTACACCTTC
CASSPRGGYGYTF
>TRBV29-1|NA|few|TRBJ2-7
TGCAGCGTTGCGCAGTCCAACGAGCAGTACTTC
CSVAQSNEQYF
>TRBV5-1|NA|few|TRBJ2-7
TGCGCCAGCAGCCCTGGGGGTGACCACGAGCAGTACTTC
CASSPGGDHEQYF
>TRBV6-6|TRBD1|few|TRBJ1-5
TGTGCCACGGACAGGGTTAGCAATCAGCCCCAGCATTTT
CATDRVSNQPQHF
>TRBV5-1|NA|medium-sized|TRBJ2-3
TGCGCCAGCAGGGTCGGCAGCACAGATACGCAGTATTTT
CASRVGSTDTQYF
>TRBV5-1|NA|NA|TRBJ2-2
TGCGCCAGCAGAGCGCCGGGAACCAACACCGGGGAGCTGTTTTTT
CASRAPGTNTGELFF
>TRBV5-5|NA|many|TRBJ2-3
TGTGCCAGCAGCTCTCCCGGGTCCACAGATACGCAGTATTTT
CASSSPGSTDTQYF
>TRBV7-8|TRBD2|few|TRBJ2-7
TGTGCCAGCAGCCCCGCCCCCCAATCTAGCGGGAGAGGGGGCGAGCAGTACTTC
CASSPAPQSSGRGGEQYF
>TRBV5-4|TRBD2|NA|TRBJ2-1
TGTGCCAGCAGCTCGGGGGGGGGATACAATGAGCAGTTCTTC
CASSSGGGYNEQFF
>TRBV3-1|TRBD1|NA|TRBJ1-3
TGTGCCAGCAGCACTCGACAGGGCAGTGGAGACACCATATATTTT
CASSTRQGSGDTIYF
>TRBV6-5|TRBD2|many|TRBJ2-1
TGTGCCAGCAGCCCTAGGACTAGCCTATTAAACAATGAGCAGTTCTTC
CASSPRTSLLNNEQFF
>TRBV6-1|NA|NA|TRBJ2-3
TGTGCCAGCAGTGCAGAGACCGGGACTCCACAGTATTTT
CASSAETGTPQYF
>TRBV5-1|NA|NA|TRBJ1-2
TGCGCCAGCAGCTTGGACGTTAACTATGGCTACACCTTC
CASSLDVNYGYTF
>TRBV12-3/TRBV12-4|NA|NA|TRBJ1-5
TGTGCCAGCAGTCTTAAGCCTGGCAATCAGCCCCAGCATTTT
CASSLKPGNQPQHF
>TRBV29-1|NA|few|TRBJ2-1
TGCAGCGTTGTGGGAACGGGAGTTGAGCAGCTCTTC
CSVVGTGVEQLF
>TRBV28|TRBD1|NA|TRBJ1-1
TGTGCCAGCAGTCCCGGACAGGGGAGGGAAGCTTTCTTT
CASSPGQGREAFF